The 6 T cell receptor beta chains listed next were all sequenced from one sample in a study of Tregs in tolerant kidney transplant recipients. Mixed chimerism was transient after nonmyeloablative marrow transplants from related graft donors. Profiled with immunoSEQ multiplex PCR; TCRdb holds only in-frame clones, not every one. This table lists about 23,000 clones. This specimen was CD4+ T cells from blood (PBMCs), taken 6 months after the transplant. The receptors originated from a human patient who received a combined kidney and bone marrow transplant. Some T cells may be the graft donor's.

To note about this clone: The read gets to within 3 residues of the CDR3 end, and the germline J gene fills in the rest. This chain uses TRBV18 with TRBJ1-6; 11 nucleotides match TRBD1. The V segment lost 1 base and the J segment 8 bases; nucleotides outside the gene matches: 1. Germline V gene data show CDR1 as KGHSH and CDR2 as LQKENI. The CDR3 runs 15 residues. The CDR3 protein is CASSPLGQGDSPLHF. CDR3 bases read: TGTGCCAGCTCACCACTGGGACAGGGGGATTCACCC.

To note about this clone: The read comes to an end 3 residues before the CDR3 does, leaving the germline J gene to fill in the end. The rearrangement joins TRBV20-1 to TRBJ1-1; D is possibly TRBD1 (6 bases). V was clipped by 3 bases and J by 3 bases, with 11 bases between them. The CDR3 sequence is 13 residues long. Germline values: CDR1 DFQATT, CDR2 SNEGSKA (reference sequence). CDR3 bases read: TGCAGTGCTAGTGTTGACAGGTACACTGAA. Translating gives CSASVDRYTE. The whole CDR3 region reads CSASVDRYTEAFF.

With respect to this clone: With the read ending 3 residues before the CDR3 end, the germline J gene is used to fill in that end. The chain joins TRBV20-1 to TRBJ1-5, with TRBD1 matching over 9 bases. Looked up from germline, CDR1 is DFQATT and CDR2 is SNEGSKA (reference sequence). Trimming took 5 bases from V and 8 from J; bases not matched to a gene: 7. The CDR3 covers 13 residues. The sequenced CDR3 bases are TGCAGTGCTTGGGACAGGGCAAGTAAGCCC. Translation: CSAWDRASKP. The whole CDR3 reads CSAWDRASKPQHF.

Note on this clone: The read ends 3 residues before the CDR3 terminus; that terminus is restored from the germline J gene. The chain combines TRBV18 with TRBJ2-5, with 8 bases fitting TRBD1. V was clipped by 3 bases and J by 5 bases; unmatched bases: 5. Germline CDR1 KGHSH, CDR2 LQKENI. This CDR3 has 14 amino acids. The part of the CDR3 DNA that was read is TGTGCCAGCTCACCGAACACAGGGGGGGAGACC. It yields the protein CASSPNTGGET. The full CDR3 protein reads CASSPNTGGETQYF.

Details on this clone: Coverage ceases 3 residues before the CDR3 finishes, and the germline J gene fills in the end. The J gene is TRBJ2-1, the V gene TRBV7-9, with 7 bases lining up with TRBD1. This CDR3 is built from 14 residues. Germline CDR1 is SEHNR and CDR2 is FQNEAQ (reference sequence). V was clipped by 4 bases and J by 7 bases; unmatched bases: 7. The CDR3 sequence is CASSSPDRSNEQFF. The CDR3 DNA, read in part, is TGTGCCAGCAGCTCCCCGGACAGGTCTAATGAG.

As to this clone: Read sequence stops 3 residues before the CDR3 end, and the germline J gene provides the missing end. The chain links TRBV5-1 to TRBJ2-3; D is unresolved. Trimming took off 3 bases at V and 6 bases at J, with 14 bases between the two ends. Germline V gene lookup returns CDR1 SGHRS and CDR2 YFSETQ. The CDR3 contains 14 residues. CDR3 DNA (partial): TGCGCCAGCAGCTCCCCAGCCGGGTATGATACG. This codes for CASSSPAGYDT. The complete CDR3 protein is CASSSPAGYDTQYF.